This T cell receptor (beta chain) emerged from a study of OX40 agonist ivuxolimab in advanced cancers. General study results and limits: Dose levels from 0.1 to 3.0 mg/kg saw CD4+ and CD8+ blood T cells expand clonally by week 6.

Details on this clone: The antigen remains unidentified.

Germline-derived CDR1 and CDR2 are SGHDT and YYEEEE. CDR3 size: 13 residues. Trimming took 6 bases from V and 8 from J, leaving 17 bases between them. Clones were sequenced by immunoSEQ multiplex PCR, and TCRdb holds only the in-frame ones, with some missing. The repertoire consists of about 88,000 clones, with around 83% occurring once and the leading ten covering approximately 0.2%. The chain uses TRBV5-6 and TRBJ1-2, with D possibly TRBD1 on 5 matching bases. The sequence was collected from an adult with an advanced solid tumor such as melanoma, head and neck, liver or kidney cancer. Sample: CD4+ or CD8+ T cells sorted from blood, taken in a trial of the OX40 agonist ivuxolimab. This chain's CDR3 is CASTGHYRVGYTF. The CDR3 bases are TGTGCCAGCACAGGACATTACCGTGTAGGCTACACCTTC.